The sequence of this T cell receptor (beta chain) was determined in a study of Graves' ophthalmopathy and Graves' hyperthyroidism. Germline V gene lookup returns CDR1 MNHNS and CDR2 SASEGT. CDR3 length: 15 amino acids. V lost 8 bases and J lost 4; bases outside the gene matches: 11. This clonotype was recorded many times. Investigators amplified TCR beta CDR3 regions from RNA transcripts. The workflow started with a first-round RT-PCR run with HTBI primers and then moved on to a second-round multiplex PCR. TCRdb fed the multiplex PCR reads into MiXCR, producing one record per CDR3 protein. The sample holds 400,000 or so distinct CDR3 sequences, approximately 15% seen once.

This clonotype originated in a woman under 30 with stable Graves' hyperthyroidism. The chain is built from TRBV6-1 and TRBJ1-1; 9 nucleotides align to TRBD1. The sequenced sample was peripheral blood. As DNA, the CDR3 is TGTGCCAGCGCCCCGCGGGGACAGGGAGGCACTGAAGCTTTCTTT. Its translation: CASAPRGQGGTEAFF.